This entry is about one T cell receptor beta chain. The CDR3 spans 15 residues. The V gene's germline CDR1 is SGHRS and CDR2 YFSETQ. Between the trimmed V and J ends, which lost 0 bases and 0 bases, there was a span of 10 bases. CD45RO-negative, CCR7-positively selected cells formed the naive CD8 fraction, excluding terminally differentiated effector memory CD45RA+ cells. The source of the sample is a study of shared clonotypes between healthy human individuals. Only in-frame clones appear in the TCRdb table, and some are missing; sequencing was by immunoSEQ multiplex PCR. The sample shows hundreds of thousands of clones, around 96% of them seen only once.

The sequence was collected from a woman in her 30s in good health. The V gene is TRBV5-1, the J gene TRBJ2-7; D might be TRBD1 (5 bases). The source material was naive CD8+ T cells sorted from blood. CDR3 in amino acids: CASSLGQINSYEQYF. The CDR3 DNA sequence: TGCGCCAGCAGCTTGGGACAGATAAACTCCTACGAGCAGTACTTC.